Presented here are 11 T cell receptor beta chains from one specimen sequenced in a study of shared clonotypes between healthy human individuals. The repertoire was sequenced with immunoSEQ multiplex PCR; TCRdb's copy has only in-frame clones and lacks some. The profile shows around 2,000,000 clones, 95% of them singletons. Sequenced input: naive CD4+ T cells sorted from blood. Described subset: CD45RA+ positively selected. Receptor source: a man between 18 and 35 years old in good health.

The CDR3 reads CASSFVAGKEDTQYF. CDR3 in DNA: TGTGCCAGCAGCTTCGTGGCGGGGAAGGAAGATACGCAGTATTTT. This chain connects TRBV7-2 to TRBJ2-3; D is perhaps TRBD2 (6 bases). Germline lookup yields CDR1 SGHTA and CDR2 FQGNSA. The CDR3 contains 15 residues. Trimming left V 3 bases short and J 5 bases short, with 15 bases between.

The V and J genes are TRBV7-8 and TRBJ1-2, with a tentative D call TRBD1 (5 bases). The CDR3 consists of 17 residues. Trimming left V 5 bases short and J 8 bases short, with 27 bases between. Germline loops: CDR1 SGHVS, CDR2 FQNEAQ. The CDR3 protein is CASSPLSGVFLTRGYTF. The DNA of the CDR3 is TGTGCCAGCAGCCCGTTGTCGGGGGTGTTTCTTACGAGGGGCTACACCTTC.

CDR3 loop: CASSLGWELAYEQFF. CDR3 coding DNA: TGTGCCAGCAGTTTAGGTTGGGAACTAGCCTATGAGCAGTTCTTC. The chain is built from TRBV27 and TRBJ2-1; TRBD2 might be the D (6 bases). Germline V gene sequence: CDR1 MNHEY, CDR2 SMNVEV (reference sequence). This CDR3 is 15 amino acids long. The ends were cut back, 2 bases at V and 8 bases at J, with 16 bases in the middle.

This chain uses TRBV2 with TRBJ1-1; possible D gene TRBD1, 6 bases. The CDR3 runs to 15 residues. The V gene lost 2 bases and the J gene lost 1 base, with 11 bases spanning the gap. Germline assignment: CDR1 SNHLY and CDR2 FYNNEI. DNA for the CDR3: TGTGCCAGCAGTGAAAGTCCGGGACAGAACACTGAAGCTTTCTTT. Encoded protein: CASSESPGQNTEAFF.

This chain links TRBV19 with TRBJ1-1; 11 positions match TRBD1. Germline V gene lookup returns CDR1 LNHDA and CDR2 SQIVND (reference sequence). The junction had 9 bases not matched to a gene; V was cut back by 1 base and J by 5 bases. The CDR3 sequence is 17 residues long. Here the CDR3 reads CASSIVGTGGTLTEAFF. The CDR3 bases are TGTGCCAGTAGTATAGTGGGGACAGGGGGGACTCTGACTGAAGCTTTCTTT.

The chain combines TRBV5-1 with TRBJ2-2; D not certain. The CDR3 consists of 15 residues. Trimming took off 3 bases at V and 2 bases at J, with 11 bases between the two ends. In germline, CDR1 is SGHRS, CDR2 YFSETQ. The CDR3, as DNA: TGCGCCAGCAGCTCCGGGTCCGGTAACACCGGGGAGCTGTTTTTT. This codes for CASSSGSGNTGELFF. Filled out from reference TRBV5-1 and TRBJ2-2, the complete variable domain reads KAGVTQTPRYLIKTRGQQVTLSCSPISGHRSVSWYQQTPGQGLQFLFEYFSETQRNKGNFPGRFSGRQFSNSRSEMNVSTLELGDSALYLCASSSGSGNTGELFFGEGSRLTVL.

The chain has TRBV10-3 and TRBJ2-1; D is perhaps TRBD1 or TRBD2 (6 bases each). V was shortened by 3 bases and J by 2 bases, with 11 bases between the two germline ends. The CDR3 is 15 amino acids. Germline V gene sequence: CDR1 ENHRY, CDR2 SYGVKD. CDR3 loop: CAISEDGGAYNEQFF. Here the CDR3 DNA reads TGTGCCATCAGTGAAGACGGGGGCGCCTACAATGAGCAGTTCTTC.

The CDR3 sequence: CASSGTAYLNTEAFF. In nucleotides, the CDR3 is TGTGCCAGCAGTGGGACAGCTTACCTGAACACTGAAGCTTTCTTT. The chain has TRBV5-6 and TRBJ1-1, with 7 bases identical to TRBD1. Trimming removed 5 bases from V and 0 bases from J; junction bases left unmatched: 7. The CDR3 covers 15 residues. Per the germline V gene, CDR1 is SGHDT and CDR2 is YYEEEE.

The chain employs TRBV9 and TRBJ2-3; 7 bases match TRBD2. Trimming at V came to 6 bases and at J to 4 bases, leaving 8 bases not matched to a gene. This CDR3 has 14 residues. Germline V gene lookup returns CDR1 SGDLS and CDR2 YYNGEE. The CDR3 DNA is TGTGCCAGCAACCCGACGGGGGGAGCAGATACGCAGTATTTT. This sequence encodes CASNPTGGADTQYF.

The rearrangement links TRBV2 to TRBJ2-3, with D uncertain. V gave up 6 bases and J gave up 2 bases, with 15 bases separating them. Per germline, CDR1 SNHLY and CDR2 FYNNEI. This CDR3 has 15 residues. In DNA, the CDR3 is TGTGCCAGCAGGCCAACAACCTTACCCACAGATACGCAGTATTTT. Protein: CASRPTTLPTDTQYF.

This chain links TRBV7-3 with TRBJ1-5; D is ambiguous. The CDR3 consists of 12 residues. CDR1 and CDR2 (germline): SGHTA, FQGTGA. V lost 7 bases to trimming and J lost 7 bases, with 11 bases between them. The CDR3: CASTHDVQPQHF. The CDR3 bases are TGTGCCAGCACCCACGACGTGCAGCCCCAGCATTTT.